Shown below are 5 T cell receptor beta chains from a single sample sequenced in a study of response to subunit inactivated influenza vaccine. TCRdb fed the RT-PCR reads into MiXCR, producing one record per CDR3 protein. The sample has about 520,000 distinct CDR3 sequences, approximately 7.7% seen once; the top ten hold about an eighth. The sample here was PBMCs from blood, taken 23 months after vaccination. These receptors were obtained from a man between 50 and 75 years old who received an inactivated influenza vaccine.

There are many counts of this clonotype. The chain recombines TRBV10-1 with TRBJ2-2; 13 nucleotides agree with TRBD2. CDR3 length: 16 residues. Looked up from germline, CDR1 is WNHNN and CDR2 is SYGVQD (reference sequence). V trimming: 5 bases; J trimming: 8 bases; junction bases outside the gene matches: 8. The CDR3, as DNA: TGCGCCAGCAGTCCTGGACTAGCGGGGGCCAGTGGGGAGCTGTTTTTT. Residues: CASSPGLAGASGELFF.

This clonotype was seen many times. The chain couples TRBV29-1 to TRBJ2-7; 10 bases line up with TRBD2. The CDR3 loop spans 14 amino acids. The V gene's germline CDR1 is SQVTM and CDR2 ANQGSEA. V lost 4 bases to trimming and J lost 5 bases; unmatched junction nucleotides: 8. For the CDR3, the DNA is TGCAGCGTTGGCTCGAGCGGGAGGGCCAACGAGCAGTACTTC. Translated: CSVGSSGRANEQYF.

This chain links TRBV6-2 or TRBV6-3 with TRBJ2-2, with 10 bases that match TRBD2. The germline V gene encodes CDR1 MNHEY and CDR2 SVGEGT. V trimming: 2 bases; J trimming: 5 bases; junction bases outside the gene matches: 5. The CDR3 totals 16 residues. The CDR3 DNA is TGTGCCAGCAGTTACGGACTAGCGGCCCGGACCGGGGAGCTGTTTTTT. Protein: CASSYGLAARTGELFF.

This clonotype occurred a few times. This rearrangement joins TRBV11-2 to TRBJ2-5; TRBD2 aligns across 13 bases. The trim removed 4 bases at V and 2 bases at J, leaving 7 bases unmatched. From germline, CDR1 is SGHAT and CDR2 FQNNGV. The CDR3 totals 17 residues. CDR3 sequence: CASSSWTSGGDQETQYF. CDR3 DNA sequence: TGTGCCAGCAGCTCTTGGACTAGCGGGGGCGATCAAGAGACCCAGTACTTC.

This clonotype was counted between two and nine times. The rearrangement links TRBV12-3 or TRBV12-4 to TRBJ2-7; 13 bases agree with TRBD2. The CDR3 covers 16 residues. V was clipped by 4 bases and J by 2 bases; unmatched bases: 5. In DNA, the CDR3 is TGTGCCAGCAGTTCCGGACTAGCGGGAGCAACCTACGAGCAGTACTTC. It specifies CASSSGLAGATYEQYF.